This TCR beta chain was observed in a study of blood T cell repertoires in COVID-19. Assay used: immunoSEQ multiplex PCR; TCRdb lists only in-frame clones, some missing. This table has more than 95,000 clones, 81% appearing once. V dropped 4 bases and J dropped 3; count of bases not matched to a gene: 3. Germline-derived CDR1 and CDR2 are KGHSH and LQKENI. The CDR3 covers 14 residues. The rearrangement links TRBV18 to TRBJ1-3, with TRBD1 matching over 7 bases. This clonotype originated in a man at least 80 years old with acute or convalescent COVID-19. Sequencing used peripheral blood. CDR3 residues: CASSHDRDGNTIYF. The CDR3 region has the DNA TGTGCCAGCTCACACGACAGGGATGGAAACACCATATATTTT.